This TCR beta chain was sequenced during a study of cytomegalovirus exposure and HLA in healthy donors. The PCR used 60 Vbeta and 13 Jbeta primers. Generated by immunoSEQ multiplex PCR, the TCRdb table keeps only in-frame clones and is missing some. The table shows roughly 100,000 clones, with 78% occurring only once. General study findings and limits: Presence/absence comparisons presumed near-even sequencing depth among donors. Researchers counted some 150 TCR beta chains as cytomegalovirus-associated. Confirmation in vitro established that a few CMV-associated chains were specific for CMV antigens.

The V gene lost 4 bases and the J gene lost 4 bases, with 21 bases spanning the gap. The V gene's germline CDR1 is SGHDT and CDR2 YYEEEE. The CDR3 consists of 16 residues. Comments on this clone: Its antigen is currently unknown. Other DNA sequences in the same sample also yield this CDR3.

J is TRBJ2-7 and V is TRBV5-6, with D tentatively TRBD2 (6 bases). Sequencing was carried out using PBMCs. The sequence derives from a man under 40 in good health and CMV-seronegative. The CDR3 DNA is TGTGCCAGCAGCCTGACGGCGGAGGGGATGAGTTACGAGCAGTACTTC. Amino acid sequence: CASSLTAEGMSYEQYF.